This TCR beta chain was identified in a study of cytomegalovirus exposure and HLA in healthy donors. Broader study findings: Despite most TCR sequences being rare, some public TCRs occurred in many donors.

Vbeta (60) and Jbeta (13) primers were used in the PCR. As handled by the study authors: The authors later counted 65 million to 80 million unique TCR beta chains, 9 million to 14 million of them shared. Using immunoSEQ multiplex PCR, the repertoire was profiled, and TCRdb retains in-frame clones only, with some absent. V, J and clone size are taken as reported in that table, and D and trimming were inferred from the DNA itself. Found here are over 80,000 clones, around 75% of them singletons; the top ten hold about 3%. The CDR3 spans 13 residues. The V and J ends lost 8 bases and 1 base respectively, with 11 bases between them. The germline V gene encodes CDR1 MNHNS and CDR2 SASEGT. As for this clone: Antigen: not known.

Each donor's status was that of a healthy bone marrow donor. Sequenced sample: PBMCs. This receptor was identified in a middle-aged man in good health and CMV-seronegative. V gene TRBV6-1 combines with J gene TRBJ2-5, with D possibly TRBD1 on 5 matching bases. CDR3 residues: CASDRTFQETQYF. CDR3 coding DNA: TGTGCCAGCGACAGAACCTTCCAAGAGACCCAGTACTTC.